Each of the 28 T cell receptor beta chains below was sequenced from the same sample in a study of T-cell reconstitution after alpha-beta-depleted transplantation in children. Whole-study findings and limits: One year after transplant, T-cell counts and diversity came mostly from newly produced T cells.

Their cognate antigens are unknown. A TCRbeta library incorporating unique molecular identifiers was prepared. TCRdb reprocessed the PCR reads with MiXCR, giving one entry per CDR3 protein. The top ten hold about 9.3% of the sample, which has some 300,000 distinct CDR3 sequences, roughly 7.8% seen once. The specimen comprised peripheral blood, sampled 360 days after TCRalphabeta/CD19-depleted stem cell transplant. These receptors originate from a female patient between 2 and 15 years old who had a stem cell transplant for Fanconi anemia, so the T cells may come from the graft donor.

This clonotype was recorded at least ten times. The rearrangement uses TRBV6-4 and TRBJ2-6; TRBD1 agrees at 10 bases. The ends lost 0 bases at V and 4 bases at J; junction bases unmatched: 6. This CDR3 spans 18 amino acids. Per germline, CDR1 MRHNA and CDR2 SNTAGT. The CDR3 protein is CASSDSKTGGEGANVLTF. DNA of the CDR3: TGTGCCAGCAGTGACTCGAAGACAGGGGGCGAGGGGGCCAACGTCCTGACTTTC.

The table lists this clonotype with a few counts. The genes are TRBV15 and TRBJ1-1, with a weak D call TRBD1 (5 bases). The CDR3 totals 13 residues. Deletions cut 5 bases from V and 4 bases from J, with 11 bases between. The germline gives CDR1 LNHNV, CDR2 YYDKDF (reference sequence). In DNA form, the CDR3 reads TGTGCCACCAGCTGGGGCGGGTTCACTGAAGCTTTCTTT. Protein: CATSWGGFTEAFF.

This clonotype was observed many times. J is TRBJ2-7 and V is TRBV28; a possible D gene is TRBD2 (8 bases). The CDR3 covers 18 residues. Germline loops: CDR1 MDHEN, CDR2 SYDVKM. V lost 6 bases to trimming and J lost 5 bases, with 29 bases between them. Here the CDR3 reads CASSLAGTAKLPVDEQYF. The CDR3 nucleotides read TGTGCCAGCAGCTTAGCGGGGACAGCAAAACTCCCGGTAGACGAGCAGTACTTC.

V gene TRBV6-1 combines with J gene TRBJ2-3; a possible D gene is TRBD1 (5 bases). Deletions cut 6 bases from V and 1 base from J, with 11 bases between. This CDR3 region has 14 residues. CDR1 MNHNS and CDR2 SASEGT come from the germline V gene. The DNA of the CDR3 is TGTGCCAGCAGGGCAGGGATAGGCACAGATACGCAGTATTTT. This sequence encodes CASRAGIGTDTQYF.

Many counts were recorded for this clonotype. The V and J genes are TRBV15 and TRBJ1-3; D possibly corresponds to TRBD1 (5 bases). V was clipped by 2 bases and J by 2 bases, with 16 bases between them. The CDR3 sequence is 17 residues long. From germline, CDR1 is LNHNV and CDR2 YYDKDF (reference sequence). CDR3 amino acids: CATSRLIGTQPGNTIYF. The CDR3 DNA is TGTGCCACCAGCAGACTAATCGGGACCCAGCCTGGAAACACCATATATTTT.

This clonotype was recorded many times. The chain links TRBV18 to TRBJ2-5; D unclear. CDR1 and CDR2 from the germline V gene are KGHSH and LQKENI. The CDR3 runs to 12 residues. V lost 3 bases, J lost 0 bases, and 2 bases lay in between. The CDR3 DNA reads TGTGCCAGCTCACCGTACCAAGAGACCCAGTACTTC. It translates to CASSPYQETQYF.

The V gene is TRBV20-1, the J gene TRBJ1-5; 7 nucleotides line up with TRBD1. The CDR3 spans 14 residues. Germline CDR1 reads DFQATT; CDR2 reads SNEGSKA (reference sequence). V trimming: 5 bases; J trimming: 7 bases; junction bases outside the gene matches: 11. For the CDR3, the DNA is TGCAGTGCTCTACCACGACAGGGAACGCAGCCCCAGCATTTT. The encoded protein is CSALPRQGTQPQHF.

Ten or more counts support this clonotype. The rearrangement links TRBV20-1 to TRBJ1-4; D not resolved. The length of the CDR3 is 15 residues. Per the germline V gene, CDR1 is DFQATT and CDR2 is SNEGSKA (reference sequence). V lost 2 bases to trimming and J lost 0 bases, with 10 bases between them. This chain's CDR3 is CSARSGEATNEKLFF. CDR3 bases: TGCAGTGCTAGATCCGGGGAGGCAACTAATGAAAAACTGTTTTTT.

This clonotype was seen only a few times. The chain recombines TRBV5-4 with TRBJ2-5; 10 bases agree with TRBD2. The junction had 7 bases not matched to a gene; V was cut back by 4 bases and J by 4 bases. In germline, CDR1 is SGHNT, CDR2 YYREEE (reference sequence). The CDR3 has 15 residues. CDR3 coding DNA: TGTGCCAGCAGCCCCGGGACTAGCGATCGAGAGACCCAGTACTTC. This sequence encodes CASSPGTSDRETQYF.

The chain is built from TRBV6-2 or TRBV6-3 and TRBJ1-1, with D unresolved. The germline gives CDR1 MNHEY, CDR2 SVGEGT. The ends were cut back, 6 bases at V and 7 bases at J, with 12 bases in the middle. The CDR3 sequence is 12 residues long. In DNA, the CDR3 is TGTGCCAGCAGAGAGGGATTGGGTGAAGCTTTCTTT. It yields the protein CASREGLGEAFF.

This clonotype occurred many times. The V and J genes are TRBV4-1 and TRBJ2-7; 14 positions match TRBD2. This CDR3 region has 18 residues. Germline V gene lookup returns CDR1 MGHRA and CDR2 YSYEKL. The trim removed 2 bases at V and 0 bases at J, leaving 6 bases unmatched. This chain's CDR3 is CASSQLTSGRDLSYEQYF. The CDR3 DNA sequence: TGCGCCAGCAGCCAATTGACTAGCGGGAGGGATCTCTCCTACGAGCAGTACTTC.

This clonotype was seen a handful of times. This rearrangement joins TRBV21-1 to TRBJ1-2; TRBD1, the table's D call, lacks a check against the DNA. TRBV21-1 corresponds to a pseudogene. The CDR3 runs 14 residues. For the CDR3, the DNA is TGTGCCAGCAGCAAGGGCACAGGGAACTATGGCTACACCTTC. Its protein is CASSKGTGNYGYTF.

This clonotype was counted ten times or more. The CDR3 DNA sequence: TGCAGTGCTAGAGATCAGAGCGGCGATGAAAAACTGTTTTTT. Translation: CSARDQSGDEKLFF. The chain recombines TRBV20-1 with TRBJ1-4; D not resolved. The germline V and J ends were trimmed by 0 bases and 6 bases, with 11 bases remaining between them. Looked up from germline, CDR1 is DFQATT and CDR2 is SNEGSKA (reference sequence). The CDR3 loop spans 14 amino acids.

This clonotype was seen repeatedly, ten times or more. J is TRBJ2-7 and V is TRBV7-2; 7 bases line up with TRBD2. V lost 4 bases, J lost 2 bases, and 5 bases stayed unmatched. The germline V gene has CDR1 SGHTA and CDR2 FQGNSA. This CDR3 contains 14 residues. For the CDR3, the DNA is TGTGCCAGCAGCTCGCTAGCGGAGACCTACGAGCAGTACTTC. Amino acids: CASSSLAETYEQYF.

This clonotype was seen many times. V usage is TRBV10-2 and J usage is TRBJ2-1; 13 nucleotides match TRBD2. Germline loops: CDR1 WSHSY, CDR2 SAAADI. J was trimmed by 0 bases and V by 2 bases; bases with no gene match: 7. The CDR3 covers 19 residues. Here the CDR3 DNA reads TGCGCCAGCAGTGAGCGGACTAGCGGGAGATTAGGCTCCTACAATGAGCAGTTCTTC. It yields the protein CASSERTSGRLGSYNEQFF.

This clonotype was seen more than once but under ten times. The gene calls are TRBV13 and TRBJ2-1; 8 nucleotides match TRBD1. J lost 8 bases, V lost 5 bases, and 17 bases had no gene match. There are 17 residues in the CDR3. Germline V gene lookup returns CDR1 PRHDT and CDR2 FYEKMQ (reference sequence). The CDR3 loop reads CASSGGQGPFDVDEQFF. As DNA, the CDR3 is TGTGCCAGCAGCGGCGGACAGGGCCCTTTCGACGTCGATGAGCAGTTCTTC. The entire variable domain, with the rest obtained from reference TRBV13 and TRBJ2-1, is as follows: AAGVIQSPRHLIKEKRETATLKCYPIPRHDTVYWYQQGPGQDPQFLISFYEKMQSDKGSIPDRFSAQQFSDYHSELNMSSLELGDSALYFCASSGGQGPFDVDEQFFGPGTRLTVL.

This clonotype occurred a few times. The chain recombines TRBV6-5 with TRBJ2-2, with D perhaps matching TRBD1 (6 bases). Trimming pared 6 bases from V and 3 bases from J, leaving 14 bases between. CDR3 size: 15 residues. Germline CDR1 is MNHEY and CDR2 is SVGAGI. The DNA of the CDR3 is TGTGCCAGCAGCCGCCGACAGGACCACACCGGGGAGCTGTTTTTT. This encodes CASSRRQDHTGELFF.

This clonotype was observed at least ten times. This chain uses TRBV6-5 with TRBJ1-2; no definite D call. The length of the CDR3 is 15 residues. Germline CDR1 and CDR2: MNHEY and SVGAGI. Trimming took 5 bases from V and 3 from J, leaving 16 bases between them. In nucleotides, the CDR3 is TGTGCCAGCAGTCCACCACTCAGGAGTGACTATGGCTACACCTTC. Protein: CASSPPLRSDYGYTF.

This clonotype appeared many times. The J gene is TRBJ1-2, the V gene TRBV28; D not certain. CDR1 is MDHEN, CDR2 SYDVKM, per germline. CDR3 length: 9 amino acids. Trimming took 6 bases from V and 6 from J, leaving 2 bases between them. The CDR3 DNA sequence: TGTGCCAGCAGGGATGGCTACACCTTC. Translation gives CASRDGYTF.

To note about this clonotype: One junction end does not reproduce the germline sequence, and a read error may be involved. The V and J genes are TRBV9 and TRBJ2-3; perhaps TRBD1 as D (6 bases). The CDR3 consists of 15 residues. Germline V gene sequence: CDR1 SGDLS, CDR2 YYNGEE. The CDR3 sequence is CTSSERSGGPDTQYF. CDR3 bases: TGTACCAGCAGCGAGAGGAGTGGGGGCCCAGATACGCAGTATTTT.

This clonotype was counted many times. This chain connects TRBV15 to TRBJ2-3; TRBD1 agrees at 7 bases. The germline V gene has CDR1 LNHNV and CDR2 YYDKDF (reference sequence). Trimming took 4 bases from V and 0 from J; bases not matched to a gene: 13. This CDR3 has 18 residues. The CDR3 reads CATSTNRGPRVSTDTQYF. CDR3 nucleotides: TGTGCCACCAGCACTAACAGGGGTCCCCGGGTAAGCACAGATACGCAGTATTTT.

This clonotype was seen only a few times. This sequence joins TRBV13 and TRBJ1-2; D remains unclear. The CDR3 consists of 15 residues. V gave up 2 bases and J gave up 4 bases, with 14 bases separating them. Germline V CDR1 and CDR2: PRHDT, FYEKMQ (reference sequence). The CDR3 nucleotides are TGTGCCAGCAGCTTACGTCTCTCGGCAGGCTATGGCTACACCTTC. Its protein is CASSLRLSAGYGYTF.

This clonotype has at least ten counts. CDR3 sequence: CSATGQNYGYTF. Here the CDR3 DNA reads TGCAGTGCGACGGGACAGAACTATGGCTACACCTTC. The rearrangement uses TRBV20-1 and TRBJ1-2, with TRBD1 matching over 7 bases. Germline lookup yields CDR1 DFQATT and CDR2 SNEGSKA (reference sequence). V shed 6 bases, J shed 2 bases, and the junction held 3 bases outside the gene matches. The CDR3 contains 12 residues.

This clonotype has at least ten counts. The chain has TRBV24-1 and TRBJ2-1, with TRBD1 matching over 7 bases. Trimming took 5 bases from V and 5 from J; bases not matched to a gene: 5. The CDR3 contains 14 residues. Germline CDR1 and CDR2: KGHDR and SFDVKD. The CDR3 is CATSATGTDNEQFF. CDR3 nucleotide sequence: TGTGCCACCAGTGCAACCGGGACAGACAATGAGCAGTTCTTC.

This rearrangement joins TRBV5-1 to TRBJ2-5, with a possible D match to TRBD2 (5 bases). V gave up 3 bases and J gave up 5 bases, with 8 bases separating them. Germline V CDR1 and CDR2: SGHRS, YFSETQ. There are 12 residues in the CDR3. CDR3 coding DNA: TGCGCCAGCAGCTCGTGGGAGGAGACCCAGTACTTC. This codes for CASSSWEETQYF.

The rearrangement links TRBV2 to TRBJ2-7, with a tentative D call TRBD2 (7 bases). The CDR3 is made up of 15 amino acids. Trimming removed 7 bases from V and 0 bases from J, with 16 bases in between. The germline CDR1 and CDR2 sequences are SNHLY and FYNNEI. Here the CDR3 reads CASTPVGGASYEQYF. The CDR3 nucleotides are TGTGCCAGCACTCCCGTTGGGGGGGCCTCCTACGAGCAGTACTTC.

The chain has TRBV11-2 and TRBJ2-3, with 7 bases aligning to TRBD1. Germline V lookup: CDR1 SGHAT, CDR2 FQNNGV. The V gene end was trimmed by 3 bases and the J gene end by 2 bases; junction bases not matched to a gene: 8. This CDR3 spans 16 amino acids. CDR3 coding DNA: TGTGCCAGCAGCTTCCGAAGGGGGCCCGTCACAGATACGCAGTATTTT. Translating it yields CASSFRRGPVTDTQYF.

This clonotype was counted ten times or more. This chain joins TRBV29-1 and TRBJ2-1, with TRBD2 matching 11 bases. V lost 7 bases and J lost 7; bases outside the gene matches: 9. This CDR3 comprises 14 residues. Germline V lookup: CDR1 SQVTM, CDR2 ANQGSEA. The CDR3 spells CSGTLAGGLNEQFF. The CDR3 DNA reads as TGCAGCGGTACGCTAGCGGGGGGCTTAAATGAGCAGTTCTTC.